One sample yielded the 16 T cell receptor beta chains listed below, sequenced in a study of Tregs in tolerant kidney transplant recipients. Using immunoSEQ multiplex PCR, the repertoire was profiled, and TCRdb retains in-frame clones only, with some absent. In all, the sample yields around 10,000 clones. The nonmyeloablative bone marrow transplants came from related graft donors, with transient mixed chimerism. The source material was CD8+ T cells from blood (PBMCs), sampled 24 months after the transplant. The origin of the receptors is a human patient who received a combined kidney and bone marrow transplant. Some of the T cells might come from the graft donor.

About this clone itself: Read sequence stops 3 residues before the CDR3 end, and the germline J gene provides the missing end. The V call is TRBV10-3, the J call TRBJ2-1; TRBD2 aligns across 8 bases. The ends lost 5 bases at V and 7 bases at J; junction bases unmatched: 7. The length of the CDR3 is 14 residues. The V gene's germline CDR1 is ENHRY and CDR2 SYGVKD. CDR3 residues: CAISPGLGGNEQFF. The part of the CDR3 DNA that was read is TGTGCCATCAGTCCGGGACTAGGGGGTAATGAG.

Comments on this clone: With the read ending 3 residues before the CDR3 end, the germline J gene is used to fill in that end. J is TRBJ2-7 and V is TRBV7-9; D gene uncertain. V lost 3 bases and J lost 6, with 6 bases in between. The CDR3 spans 11 residues. Germline CDR1 is SEHNR and CDR2 is FQNEAQ (reference sequence). The CDR3 DNA, read in part, is TGTGCCAGCAGCTTTGCCGGCGAG. Its translation is CASSFAGE. Given in full, the CDR3 is CASSFAGEQYF.

On this clone itself: The CDR3 is cut off 3 residues early in the read; its end comes from the germline J gene. This chain links TRBV5-1 with TRBJ1-1; 9 bases map to TRBD1. The CDR3 totals 18 residues. The germline V gene has CDR1 SGHRS and CDR2 YFSETQ. V gave up 2 bases and J gave up 1 base; unmatched junction bases: 12. The sequenced CDR3 bases are TGCGCCAGCAGCTTAGGTTACCCGGGACAGGGCGCGAACACTGAA. It translates to CASSLGYPGQGANTE. The CDR3, in full, reads CASSLGYPGQGANTEAFF.

Notes on this clone: The CDR3 is cut off 3 residues early in the read; its end comes from the germline J gene. The chain has TRBV7-2 and TRBJ1-1; TRBD1 aligns across 8 bases. The length of the CDR3 is 14 residues. The germline gives CDR1 SGHTA, CDR2 FQGNSA. With 1 base clipped from V and 4 bases from J, the junction kept 2 bases outside the gene matches. The CDR3 region is CASSLGQGRTEAFF. Incomplete CDR3 DNA: TGTGCCAGCAGCTTAGGACAGGGGCGCACTGAA.

As concerns this clone: Sequencing ends 3 residues short of the CDR3 end; the germline J gene provides the rest. The chain has TRBV7-9 and TRBJ1-1, with TRBD1 matching 7 bases. Unmatched junction bases numbered 2, after V lost 0 bases and J lost 1 base. CDR3 size: 15 residues. Germline V gene sequence: CDR1 SEHNR, CDR2 FQNEAQ (reference sequence). CDR3 bases read: TGTGCCAGCAGCTTAGCGCAGGGGGGGAACACTGAA. Translated: CASSLAQGGNTE. The entire CDR3 is CASSLAQGGNTEAFF. Drawing the rest from reference TRBV7-9 and TRBJ1-1, the complete variable domain is DTGVSQNPRHKITKRGQNVTFRCDPISEHNRLYWYRQTLGQGPEFLTYFQNEAQLEKSRLLSDRFSAERPKGSFSTLEIQRTEQGDSAMYLCASSLAQGGNTEAFFGQGTRLTVV.

Worth noting for this clone: The DNA ends 3 residues before the CDR3 does, and the rest of the CDR3 is filled in from the germline J gene. This chain uses TRBV5-1 with TRBJ1-1; D might be TRBD1 (5 bases). V was cut by 1 base and J by 1 base, with 8 bases left in between. The germline gives CDR1 SGHRS, CDR2 YFSETQ. There are 14 residues in the CDR3. The sequenced CDR3 bases are TGCGCCAGCAGCTTGACAGGAACGAACACTGAA. Translated, it gives CASSLTGTNTE. From start to end, the CDR3 is CASSLTGTNTEAFF. Together with reference TRBV5-1 and TRBJ1-1, the CDR3 gives the full variable domain: KAGVTQTPRYLIKTRGQQVTLSCSPISGHRSVSWYQQTPGQGLQFLFEYFSETQRNKGNFPGRFSGRQFSNSRSEMNVSTLELGDSALYLCASSLTGTNTEAFFGQGTRLTVV.

As to this clone: The observed sequence ends 3 residues before the CDR3 terminus, with the missing tail filled in from the germline J gene. The chain links TRBV19 to TRBJ2-7, with 14 bases lining up with TRBD2. Germline V gene data show CDR1 as LNHDA and CDR2 as SQIVND (reference sequence). The CDR3 covers 15 residues. Trimming cost V 8 bases and J 3 bases; bases outside gene matches: 6. CDR3 DNA (partial): TGTGCCAGTCGAATAGGGACTAGCGGGGGCTACGAG. Its translation is CASRIGTSGGYE. The CDR3 as a whole reads CASRIGTSGGYEQYF.

As for this clone: The missing CDR3 end, 3 residues past where the read stops, is filled in from the germline J gene. The rearrangement joins TRBV4-2 to TRBJ2-7; TRBD2 aligns across 12 bases. V lost 4 bases, J lost 0 bases, and 7 bases stayed unmatched. Per germline, CDR1 LGHNA and CDR2 YNFKEQ. The CDR3 loop spans 17 amino acids. The DNA read from the CDR3 is TGTGCCAGCAGCCTTGGACTAGCGGGACCTAGCTCCTACGAG. Its translation: CASSLGLAGPSSYE. The entire CDR3 is CASSLGLAGPSSYEQYF.

With regard to this clone: The read is 3 residues too short to cover the CDR3 end, so that end is filled in from the germline J gene. V and J are TRBV19 and TRBJ2-3; TRBD1 agrees at 9 bases. The CDR3 has 14 residues. V shed 5 bases, J shed 6 bases, and the junction held 6 bases outside the gene matches. The germline V gene encodes CDR1 LNHDA and CDR2 SQIVND (reference sequence). CDR3 sequence reads: CASSSWTGVDTQYF. The CDR3 DNA, read in part, is TGTGCCAGTAGTTCCTGGACAGGGGTGGATACG.

Comments on this clone: Read sequence stops 3 residues before the CDR3 end, and the germline J gene provides the missing end. The rearrangement links TRBV2 to TRBJ1-5; TRBD1 matches at 7 bases. Per germline, CDR1 SNHLY and CDR2 FYNNEI. The CDR3 is made up of 16 amino acids. J was trimmed by 5 bases and V by 7 bases; bases with no gene match: 14. Incomplete CDR3 DNA: TGTGCCAGCACCGACCCGGGGGGGACAGTCGATCAGCCC. Translation gives CASTDPGGTVDQP. The entire CDR3 protein is CASTDPGGTVDQPQHF.

With regard to this clone: The CDR3 end falls 3 residues outside the read, so it is completed with the germline J gene. This chain connects TRBV18 to TRBJ2-7; TRBD1 matches 7 bases. J gave up 4 bases and V 3 bases, and 0 bases lay outside the gene matches. CDR1 and CDR2 (germline): KGHSH, LQKENI. CDR3 length: 12 amino acids. The part of the CDR3 DNA that was read is TGTGCCAGCTCACCCAGGGGGTACGAG. This sequence encodes CASSPRGYE. The whole CDR3 sequence reads CASSPRGYEQYF.

A remark on this clone: Coverage ceases 3 residues before the CDR3 finishes, and the germline J gene fills in the end. Additional DNA sequences in this sample encode the identical CDR3. The chain has TRBV29-1 and TRBJ2-7, with 11 nucleotides matching TRBD2. Germline V lookup: CDR1 SQVTM, CDR2 ANQGSEA. The CDR3 contains 13 residues. Losses at the gene ends were 4 bases for V and 2 bases for J; bases not matched to a gene: 1. Here the CDR3 reads CSVGLAGPYEQYF. Incomplete CDR3 DNA: TGCAGCGTTGGACTAGCGGGGCCCTACGAG.

For this clone: Sequencing ends 3 residues short of the CDR3 end; the germline J gene provides the rest. The chain employs TRBV13 and TRBJ2-7; a weak D match, TRBD1 (6 bases). CDR1 PRHDT and CDR2 FYEKMQ come from the germline V gene (reference sequence). Trimming stripped 3 bases from V and 4 bases from J, with 19 bases between. This CDR3 has 16 residues. The part of the CDR3 DNA that was read is TGTGCCAGCAGCTTTTCACAGGGCCCGGGTGGTTACGAG. It encodes CASSFSQGPGGYE. The entire CDR3 sequence reads CASSFSQGPGGYEQYF.

With respect to this clone: The CDR3 goes on 3 residues after the read ends, and that part is filled in from the germline J gene. This chain joins TRBV7-3 and TRBJ2-1; the match to TRBD1 covers 7 bases. The V and J ends lost 1 base and 5 bases, in that order; junction bases with no gene match: 2. This CDR3 has 14 amino acids. From germline, CDR1 is SGHTA and CDR2 FQGTGA. The CDR3 protein is CASSLSQGDNEQFF. The covered CDR3 bases are TGTGCCAGCAGCTTAAGTCAGGGGGACAATGAG.

To note about this clone: The observed sequence ends 3 residues before the CDR3 terminus, with the missing tail filled in from the germline J gene. V is TRBV18 and J is TRBJ1-4, with D possibly matching TRBD1 (5 bases). The V gene lost 0 bases and the J gene lost 7 bases, with 12 bases spanning the gap. From germline, CDR1 is KGHSH and CDR2 LQKENI. CDR3 length: 15 residues. CDR3 in amino acids: CASSPPRDSAEKLFF. The CDR3 DNA, read in part, is TGTGCCAGCTCACCACCCAGAGACAGTGCTGAAAAA.

A remark on this clone: The read finishes 3 residues shy of the CDR3 end, and the germline J gene is used to complete it. J is TRBJ1-1 and V is TRBV7-9; D might be TRBD1 (5 bases). This CDR3 region has 12 residues. V lost 5 bases to trimming and J lost 3 bases, with 7 bases between them. The V gene's germline CDR1 is SEHNR and CDR2 FQNEAQ (reference sequence). CDR3 DNA (partial): TGTGCCAGCAGCAGAGGGGACACTGAA. Translation gives CASSRGDTE. The entire CDR3 protein reads CASSRGDTEAFF.